The sequence of this T cell receptor (beta chain) was determined in a study of T cell responses to AZD1222 COVID-19 vaccine. Study-wide points: A mostly white British donor set with more females was recruited, and clonal diversity was possibly underestimated. Compared with day 0, the breadth and depth of the Spike-specific TCR repertoire rose significantly after two doses of AZD1222. The CD4 TCRs associated with vaccination extended across spike and predominated at 160-218 and 743-854. Baseline antibody screening turned up just six or seven seropositive AZD1222 recipients.

Profiling relied on immunoSEQ multiplex PCR, and the TCRdb table lists in-frame clones only, not all of them. There are approximately 150,000 clones in the sample; 86% occur only once, and about 5% lies in the top ten. Germline CDR1 is LGHDT and CDR2 is YNNKEL (reference sequence). The V gene end was trimmed by 11 bases and the J gene end by 8 bases; junction bases not matched to a gene: 9. This CDR3 region has 12 residues. A remark on this clone: The target antigen is unknown.

The source of this sequence is an adult who received the AZD1222 COVID-19 vaccine. The V and J genes are TRBV3-1 (or the pseudogene TRBV3-2) and TRBJ2-1; 7 nucleotides agree with TRBD2. The sample here was peripheral blood, taken 28 days after the second AZD1222 dose. The CDR3 sequence: CAASGIGDEQFF. CDR3 nucleotides: TGTGCCGCGAGCGGGATTGGAGATGAGCAGTTCTTC.